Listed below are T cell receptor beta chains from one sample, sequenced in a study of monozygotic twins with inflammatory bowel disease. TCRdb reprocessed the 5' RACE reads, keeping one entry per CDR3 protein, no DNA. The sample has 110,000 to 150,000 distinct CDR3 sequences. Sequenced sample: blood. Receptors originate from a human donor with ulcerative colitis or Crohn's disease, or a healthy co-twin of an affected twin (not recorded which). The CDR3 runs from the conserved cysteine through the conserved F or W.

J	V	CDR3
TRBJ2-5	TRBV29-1	CSVGTGTTETQYF
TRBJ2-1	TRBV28	CASSLWLAGGNNEQFF
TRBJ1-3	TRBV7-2	CASSLRMGTGSGNTIYF
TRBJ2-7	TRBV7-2	CASSLAGLDQHYF
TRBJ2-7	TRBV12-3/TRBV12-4	CASSPGLYEQYF
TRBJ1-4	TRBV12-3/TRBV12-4	CASSRDRFREKLFF
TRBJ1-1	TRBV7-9	CASSPPLGGRAEAFF
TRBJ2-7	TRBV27	CASSLSVGNYEQYF
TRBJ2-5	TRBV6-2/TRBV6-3	CASSTTQGPSGETQYF
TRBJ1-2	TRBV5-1	CAISLDAWNYGYTF
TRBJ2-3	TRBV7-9	CASTLLRRERTDTQYF
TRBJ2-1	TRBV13	CASSTRREGAFSDEQFF
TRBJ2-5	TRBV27	CASSLWGGETQYF
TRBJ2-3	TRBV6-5	CASSYGPRTDTQYF
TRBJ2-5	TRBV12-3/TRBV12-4	CASSLVSGRVQETQYF
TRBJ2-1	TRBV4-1	CASSQDPPGLSYNEQFF
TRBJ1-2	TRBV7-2	CASSSLTGSYGYTF
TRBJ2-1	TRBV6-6	CASSADYENEQFF
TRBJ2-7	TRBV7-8	CASSVAGGSSSYEQYF